What follows are 25 T cell receptor beta chains derived from one specimen sequenced in a study of T cells in Graves' hyperthyroidism and ophthalmopathy (dated by TCRdb to the late 2010s). Libraries were prepared through multiplex PCR. This sample was sequenced with an Illumina HiSeq 2000. TCR beta CDR3 regions were amplified from RNA transcripts. The first round of RT-PCR for the TCR CDR3 was performed with the HTBI primer set and the Qiagen OneStep RT-PCR kit. TCRdb trimmed public reads at Q25 via fastp, called clones via MiXCR and kept in-frame beta chains. A single entry per CDR3 protein holds the most common genes and DNA from its merged rows. The sample yields fewer than 400,000 distinct CDR3 sequences; 20% to 30% were counted once. The ten largest clones add up to 70% to 75% of the sample. The sequencing input was blood. The receptors originated from a man aged 50 to 60 with Graves' hyperthyroidism.

This clonotype was detected a few times. The rearrangement uses TRBV12-5 and TRBJ2-1; 9 bases align to TRBD2. Germline lookup yields CDR1 LGHNT and CDR2 FRNRAP. The CDR3 extends over 14 amino acids. V trimming: 4 bases; J trimming: 12 bases; junction bases outside the gene matches: 10. The CDR3 spells CASGWTSELQRQFF. In DNA, the CDR3 is TGTGCTAGTGGTTGGACTAGCGAACTTCAGCGGCAGTTCTTC.

This clonotype was recorded a few times. The genes are TRBV5-5 and TRBJ2-7; weak D call: TRBD2 (6 bases). The CDR3 contains 14 residues. With 4 bases removed from V and 3 bases from J, the gap between germline ends came to 14 bases. Looked up from germline, CDR1 is SGHKS and CDR2 is YYEKEE (reference sequence). The DNA of the CDR3 is TGTGCCAGCAGCCGGGAGCATGGGTACTACGAGCAGTACTTC. It is translated as CASSREHGYYEQYF.

The chain carries TRBV6-2 or TRBV6-3 and TRBJ2-3; tentatively, D is TRBD1 or TRBD2 (6 bases each). CDR3 size: 16 residues. Looked up from germline, CDR1 is MNHEY and CDR2 is SVGEGT. V lost 7 bases and J lost 6, with 23 bases in between. This CDR3 reads CASNRAGGMELDTQYF. The CDR3 coding sequence is TGTGCCAGCAACCGGGCCGGGGGCATGGAGTTGGATACGCAGTATTTT.

This clonotype came up a few times. The chain carries TRBV6-2 or TRBV6-3 and TRBJ2-6, with no clear D. Trimming stripped 5 bases from V and 0 bases from J, with 5 bases between. The CDR3 runs to 14 residues. Germline V lookup: CDR1 MNHEY, CDR2 SVGEGT. The CDR3 loop reads CASSPYSGANVLTF. The CDR3 bases are TGTGCCAGCAGTCCATACTCTGGGGCCAACGTCCTGACTTTC.

The V call is TRBV11-2, the J call TRBJ2-1; 9 bases align to TRBD2. The germline V gene has CDR1 SGHAT and CDR2 FQNNGV. The CDR3 sequence is 14 residues long. After removal of 0 bases from V and 15 bases from J, the junction contained 9 bases not matched to a gene. The CDR3 protein is CASSLDRAGGPPFF. Written as DNA, the CDR3 is TGTGCCAGCAGCTTAGATCGGGCGGGAGGGCCGCCGTTCTTC.

J is TRBJ2-6 and V is TRBV12-3 or TRBV12-4, with TRBD1 as a possible D gene (6 bases). The CDR3 consists of 17 residues. Trimming cost V 3 bases and J 1 base, with 13 bases left between them. The CDR3 spells CASSFDRLGSGANVLTF. The DNA of the CDR3 is TGTGCCAGCAGTTTTGACAGGCTGGGGTCTGGGGCCAACGTCCTGACTTTC.

The chain recombines TRBV10-2 with TRBJ1-1; D unclear. Germline CDR1 reads WSHSY; CDR2 reads SAAADI. The CDR3 is 12 residues long. Trimming stripped 11 bases from V and 1 base from J, with 11 bases between. The CDR3 loop reads CAAGRGNTEAFF. CDR3 coding DNA: TGCGCCGCCGGCCGGGGGAACACTGAAGCTTTCTTT.

This CDR3 reads CASDLGQGLTEQYF. CDR3 bases: TGTGCCAGCGACCTGGGACAGGGGTTGACCGAGCAGTACTTC. The V gene is TRBV11-3, the J gene TRBJ2-7; 10 bases match TRBD1. With 8 bases clipped from V and 6 bases from J, the junction kept 10 bases outside the gene matches. The CDR3 loop spans 14 amino acids. Germline CDR1 reads SGHNT; CDR2 reads YENEEA.

Ten or more counts support this clonotype. The V and J genes are TRBV28 and TRBJ1-2; TRBD1 matches at 8 bases. The J segment lost 3 bases and the V segment lost 5 bases, leaving 11 bases of the junction unmatched. The CDR3 has 16 residues. The germline V gene has CDR1 MDHEN and CDR2 SYDVKM. The CDR3 bases are TGTGCCAGCAGTCCACCCATTGGACAGGGTGACTATGGCTACACCTTC. Translation gives CASSPPIGQGDYGYTF.

This rearrangement joins TRBV29-1 to TRBJ2-7; 10 bases map to TRBD1. The V segment lost 6 bases and the J segment 3 bases; nucleotides outside the gene matches: 5. The CDR3 runs 13 residues. CDR1 is SQVTM and CDR2 is ANQGSEA in the germline V gene. CDR3 region: CSVADRGDYEQYF. In nucleotides, the CDR3 is TGCAGCGTCGCGGACAGGGGGGACTACGAGCAGTACTTC.

This clonotype showed up just a few times. The CDR3 sequence is CSVITTGPYNEQFF. The CDR3 DNA is TGCAGCGTTATCACGACGGGGCCCTACAATGAGCAGTTCTTC. V gene TRBV29-1 combines with J gene TRBJ2-1, with D possibly being TRBD1 or TRBD2 (5 bases each). V shed 5 bases and J shed 2 bases, with 13 bases lying between them. Germline values: CDR1 SQVTM, CDR2 ANQGSEA. This CDR3 region has 14 residues.

This clonotype was seen only a few times. The gene calls are TRBV29-1 and TRBJ2-3; TRBD2 matches at 8 bases. The germline CDR1 and CDR2 sequences are SQVTM and ANQGSEA. With 4 bases clipped from V and 6 bases from J, the junction kept 6 bases outside the gene matches. The CDR3 is made up of 13 amino acids. The CDR3 nucleotides are TGCAGCGTTGTTCTAGCGGGTGTCGATACGCAGTATTTT. Protein: CSVVLAGVDTQYF.

V usage is TRBV11-2 and J usage is TRBJ2-1, with D perhaps assigned TRBD1 or TRBD2 (5 bases each). The CDR3 has 17 residues. The germline gives CDR1 SGHAT, CDR2 FQNNGV. V was shortened by 0 bases and J by 0 bases, with 12 bases between the two germline ends. The CDR3 protein is CASSLDRGGISYNEQFF. CDR3 coding DNA: TGTGCCAGCAGCTTAGATCGGGGCGGCATCTCCTACAATGAGCAGTTCTTC.

V usage is TRBV19 and J usage is TRBJ2-2; D call uncertain. V was shortened by 2 bases and J by 0 bases, with 7 bases between the two germline ends. CDR1 LNHDA and CDR2 SQIVND come from the germline V gene (reference sequence). The CDR3 is made up of 15 amino acids. The CDR3 protein is CASSITYANTGELFF. The CDR3 region has the DNA TGTGCCAGTAGTATAACTTACGCGAACACCGGGGAGCTGTTTTTT.

This chain links TRBV6-1 with TRBJ1-1; D remains ambiguous. There are 15 residues in the CDR3. Germline V gene lookup returns CDR1 MNHNS and CDR2 SASEGT. Trimming pared 5 bases from V and 1 base from J, leaving 14 bases between. For the CDR3, the DNA is TGTGCCAGCAGTCCGGGGAGCCTAGGGAACACTGAAGCTTTCTTT. This gives the protein CASSPGSLGNTEAFF.

The rearrangement links TRBV19 to TRBJ2-2, with D possibly matching TRBD2 (5 bases). Per germline, CDR1 LNHDA and CDR2 SQIVND (reference sequence). Trimming cost V 3 bases and J 4 bases, with 18 bases left between them. The CDR3 consists of 17 residues. CDR3 nucleotide sequence: TGTGCCAGTAGTATGCCCCCGACATCGGCGGGCACCGGGGAGCTGTTTTTT. Amino acid sequence: CASSMPPTSAGTGELFF.

This clonotype has more than one count but fewer than ten. The chain links TRBV28 to TRBJ1-5, with D tentatively TRBD1 (5 bases). The V gene lost 1 base and the J gene lost 7 bases, with 5 bases spanning the gap. The germline CDR1 and CDR2 sequences are MDHEN and SYDVKM. This CDR3 region has 12 residues. DNA of the CDR3: TGTGCCAGCAGTTTATCAGGGCAGCCCCAGCATTTT. Amino acids: CASSLSGQPQHF.

This clonotype was seen a handful of times. V is TRBV24-1 and J is TRBJ2-4, with 8 bases aligning to TRBD1. The CDR3 consists of 14 residues. J gave up 6 bases and V 5 bases, and 5 bases lay outside the gene matches. CDR1 and CDR2 (germline): KGHDR, SFDVKD. As DNA, the CDR3 is TGTGCCACCAGTGGGGACAGGCGTCCAAACATTCAGTACTTC. This sequence encodes CATSGDRRPNIQYF.

This clonotype was observed many times. The V call is TRBV18, the J call TRBJ1-3; unclear D gene. Germline V gene lookup returns CDR1 KGHSH and CDR2 LQKENI. Trimming left V 3 bases short and J 0 bases short, with 9 bases between. The CDR3 is 15 amino acids. CDR3 coding DNA: TGTGCCAGCTCACCTACCCCCTCCTCTGGAAACACCATATATTTT. This sequence encodes CASSPTPSSGNTIYF.

This clonotype was counted many times. The chain links TRBV27 to TRBJ2-3; 11 positions agree with TRBD2. V was pared by 0 bases and J by 5 bases, with 7 bases of the junction left unmatched. The CDR3 runs 17 residues. Germline CDR1 MNHEY, CDR2 SMNVEV (reference sequence). CDR3 amino acids: CASSLSSSGRYIDTQYF. Here the CDR3 DNA reads TGTGCCAGCAGTTTATCGTCTAGCGGGAGGTATATAGATACGCAGTATTTT.

This clonotype came up a few times. This sequence joins TRBV3-1 and TRBJ2-3, with 13 bases aligning to TRBD2. The CDR3 sequence is 18 residues long. Germline CDR1 is LGHDT and CDR2 is YNNKEL (reference sequence). V shed 4 bases, J shed 1 base, and the junction held 8 bases outside the gene matches. The CDR3 region is CASSPEGLAGSGTDTQYF. For the CDR3, the DNA is TGTGCCAGCAGCCCGGAGGGACTAGCGGGAAGTGGCACAGATACGCAGTATTTT.

This clonotype appeared many times. The V call is TRBV7-8, the J call TRBJ2-1; 10 positions match TRBD2. Germline V gene data show CDR1 as SGHVS and CDR2 as FQNEAQ. V lost 1 base, J lost 7 bases, and 10 bases stayed unmatched. This CDR3 is 17 amino acids long. CDR3 protein: CASSLVASGSLWNEQFF. In nucleotides, the CDR3 is TGTGCCAGCAGCTTAGTGGCTAGCGGGAGCCTTTGGAATGAGCAGTTCTTC. Looking up the rest from reference TRBV7-8 and TRBJ2-1 gives the full variable domain: GAGVSQSPRYKVAKRGQDVALRCDPISGHVSLFWYQQALGQGPEFLTYFQNEAQLDKSGLPSDRFFAERPEGSVSTLKIQRTQQEDSAVYLCASSLVASGSLWNEQFFGPGTRLTVL.

This clonotype was counted a few times. This chain connects TRBV12-3 or TRBV12-4 to TRBJ2-5; D not resolved. The CDR3 has 13 residues. With 6 bases removed from V and 6 bases from J, the gap between germline ends came to 14 bases. CDR3 sequence: CASRNSPGQTQYF. The DNA for the CDR3 is TGTGCCAGCAGAAACTCCCCTGGGCAGACCCAGTACTTC.

The sample holds a few counts of this clonotype. V is TRBV24-1 and J is TRBJ2-3; TRBD1 is a possible D gene (6 bases). V was cut by 2 bases and J by 4 bases, with 15 bases left in between. CDR3 length: 16 amino acids. CDR1 KGHDR and CDR2 SFDVKD come from the germline V gene. The CDR3 sequence is CATSDSRGTLPDTQYF. CDR3 coding DNA: TGTGCCACCAGTGATTCCCGAGGGACATTGCCAGATACGCAGTATTTT.

This clonotype has more than one count but fewer than ten. The V and J genes are TRBV4-1 and TRBJ2-1; 8 bases map to TRBD1. The germline CDR1 and CDR2 sequences are MGHRA and YSYEKL. This CDR3 has 15 residues. V dropped 1 base and J dropped 3; count of bases not matched to a gene: 2. The CDR3 spells CASSQGDRSYNEQFF. The CDR3 DNA reads as TGCGCCAGCAGCCAAGGGGACAGGAGCTACAATGAGCAGTTCTTC.